A selection of T cell receptor beta chains follows, all from one sample in a study of PD-1 blockade in classical Hodgkin lymphoma. TCRdb's copy holds only in-frame clones and misses some; the assay was immunoSEQ multiplex PCR. The sample has 11,000 to 15,000 clones, more than 75% seen once. The source material was peripheral blood mononuclear cells (PBMCs), sampled at baseline. These TCRs come from a human donor with classical Hodgkin lymphoma. The CDR3 runs from the conserved cysteine through the conserved F or W. A D gene is named only where the DNA matches it firmly. Only some rows state a clone size, as once, few, many or a class for expanded clones.

TGTACCAGCAGCTTTATGGTTGACAGGTATAACACCGGGGAGCTGTTTTTT,CTSSFMVDRYNTGELFF,TRBJ2-2,17,.,TRBV5-6,.
TGTGCCAGCAGTGAAGGAGTTGCAGGCCCTGAGGCTGAAGCTTTCTTT,CASSEGVAGPEAEAFF,TRBJ1-1,16,.,TRBV2,.
TGTGCCAGCAGCTCACTTACCGGGACAGGGTACTACGAGCAGTACTTC,CASSSLTGTGYYEQYF,TRBJ2-7,16,TRBD1,TRBV11-2,.
TGTGCCAGCAGCCAAGGGGCGGGACAGCCCCAGCATTTT,CASSQGAGQPQHF,TRBJ1-5,13,.,TRBV14,few
TGTGCCAGCAGCCCTCCCGGGCGGGGGGGCACAGATACGCAGTATTTT,CASSPPGRGGTDTQYF,TRBJ2-3,16,TRBD2,TRBV5-4,.
TGTGCCACCCGCGGAGGACAGGGCATTATTGAGCAGTTCTTC,CATRGGQGIIEQFF,TRBJ2-1,14,TRBD1,TRBV10-3,.
TGCGCCAGCATGGGGCAGGGAGGTTCACCCCTCCACTTT,CASMGQGGSPLHF,TRBJ1-6,13,.,TRBV4-1,.
TGTGCCAGTAGCAGAAGACAGGGTGGATCCTACGAGCAGTACTTC,CASSRRQGGSYEQYF,TRBJ2-7,15,TRBD1,TRBV19,.
TGCGCCAGCAGGGTAACCGGGACAGGGAACACCGGGGAGCTGTTTTTT,CASRVTGTGNTGELFF,TRBJ2-2,16,TRBD1,TRBV5-1,.
TGTGCCAGCAGCTTTAGCGCGGGTAGCGGGGGCAATGAGCAGTTCTTC,CASSFSAGSGGNEQFF,TRBJ2-1,16,TRBD2,TRBV7-6,.
TGTGCCAGCAGCTTGGAAGGGACTGGAGGCTACACCTTC,CASSLEGTGGYTF,TRBJ1-2,13,.,TRBV5-5,once
TGCGCCAGCAGCCCTAATCATAGCGGGGGGATTACCGGGGAGCTGTTTTTT,CASSPNHSGGITGELFF,TRBJ2-2,17,TRBD2,TRBV4-3,.
TGTGCCAGCAGTTACTCCGGCCTTAGCGAGCAGTACTTC,CASSYSGLSEQYF,TRBJ2-7,13,.,TRBV6-5,.
TGTGCCAGCAGCGTACCAAGCGGGGGGGCCGAAGATACGCAGTATTTT,CASSVPSGGAEDTQYF,TRBJ2-3,16,TRBD2,TRBV9,.
TGTGCCAGCAGTGACACTAACAGGGCAGATACGCAGTATTTT,CASSDTNRADTQYF,TRBJ2-3,14,.,TRBV6-4,once
TGTGCCAGCAGCTTAGCTGGGGCAGGGAGGGGAGCTTTCTTT,CASSLAGAGRGAFF,TRBJ1-1,14,.,TRBV11-2,.
TGTGCCAGCAGTTTATCCTCAGGGGGCGGGTCTGAAGCTTTCTTT,CASSLSSGGGSEAFF,TRBJ1-1,15,TRBD1,TRBV28,.
TGTGCCAGCAGCTTAGAGGCTAGCGGGGGGAGGGATACGCAGTATTTT,CASSLEASGGRDTQYF,TRBJ2-3,16,TRBD2,TRBV7-2,.
TGTGCCAGCAGCCGTCGACAGGGTTTGGGCGGGGAGCTGTTTTTT,CASSRRQGLGGELFF,TRBJ2-2,15,TRBD1,TRBV27,few
TGTGCCAGCAGTCCCACTAGCGGCCACGCGAACACCGGGGAGCTGTTTTTT,CASSPTSGHANTGELFF,TRBJ2-2,17,TRBD2,TRBV7-3,.
TGTGCCATCAGGGATAGGGACGGGAACACTGAAGCTTTCTTT,CAIRDRDGNTEAFF,TRBJ1-1,14,.,TRBV10-3,.
TGTGCCATCAGTGAAGGGACGTACAATGAGCAGTTCTTC,CAISEGTYNEQFF,TRBJ2-1,13,.,TRBV10-3,.
TGTGCCACCAGCAGAGATAGGGGGAGCCAGCCCCAGCATTTT,CATSRDRGSQPQHF,TRBJ1-5,14,.,TRBV15,.
TGTGCCAGTCGCGGGCAGGGCGGTGACTATGGCTACACCTTC,CASRGQGGDYGYTF,TRBJ1-2,14,.,TRBV19,.
TGCGCCAGCAGCCACCCTCAGGGGAGTCAGCCCCAGCATTTT,CASSHPQGSQPQHF,TRBJ1-5,14,.,TRBV4-1,.
TGTGCCAGCAGCCCGGTACAGGGTTTCGAGACCCAGTACTTC,CASSPVQGFETQYF,TRBJ2-5,14,.,TRBV5-6,large
TGTGCCAGCAGCGCGTCCGGGACAGGGAGGCCGAACTTC,CASSASGTGRPNF,TRBJ2-7,13,TRBD1,TRBV9,.
TGTGCCAGCAGCCGAGGGAGGGCCCTTAACACCGGGGAGCTGTTTTTT,CASSRGRALNTGELFF,TRBJ2-2,16,TRBD2,TRBV7-2,once
TGTGCCAGCAACGGCAGGGGGCCCTACGAGCAGTACTTC,CASNGRGPYEQYF,TRBJ2-7,13,TRBD1,TRBV2,medium-sized
TGTGCCAGCAGCTTGGGCGGCGGGGCCACTGAAGCTTTCTTT,CASSLGGGATEAFF,TRBJ1-1,14,.,TRBV7-3,.
TGTGCCAGCAGCCCGAACGCAGGGACGAACACCGGGGAGCTGTTTTTT,CASSPNAGTNTGELFF,TRBJ2-2,16,.,TRBV4-2,few
TGTGCCAGCAGCCCTACCCCCTTGGGCTCCTATAATTCACCCCTCCACTTT,CASSPTPLGSYNSPLHF,TRBJ1-6,17,.,TRBV9,.
TGTGCCAGCAGCCAAGGGGTGGCTATCGGGGAGCTGTTTTTT,CASSQGVAIGELFF,TRBJ2-2,14,.,TRBV14,once
TGTGCCAGCATCAAAAGCGGGGGGCCATACAATGAGCAGTTCTTC,CASIKSGGPYNEQFF,TRBJ2-1,15,TRBD2,TRBV28,.
TGTGCCAGCAGTTTACCGGGACTCCTAAGGGGCGGGGGGGCCAGAAATGAGCAGTTCTTC,CASSLPGLLRGGGARNEQFF,TRBJ2-1,20,TRBD2,TRBV27,.
TGTGCCAGCAGCCAAGGAGCGGGGGGGCCTTTAGAGACCCAGTACTTC,CASSQGAGGPLETQYF,TRBJ2-5,16,TRBD2,TRBV4-2,.
TGCGCCAGCAGCTTGGAGGTGTTCCCCTACGAGCAGTACTTC,CASSLEVFPYEQYF,TRBJ2-7,14,.,TRBV5-1,.
TGTGCCAGCACACGCGGGAACTCCTACAATGAGCAGTTCTTC,CASTRGNSYNEQFF,TRBJ2-1,14,.,TRBV14,.
TGTGCCAGGCTAAAGGGGAATAACTATGGCTACACCTTC,CARLKGNNYGYTF,TRBJ1-2,13,.,TRBV21-1,.
TGTGCCAGCAGCTTTACAGGCTCCTACGAGCAGTACTTC,CASSFTGSYEQYF,TRBJ2-7,13,.,TRBV7-2,.
TGTGCCAGCAACACCCTTGAGAGGGGGGGCGGTAATGAGCAGTTCTTC,CASNTLERGGGNEQFF,TRBJ2-1,16,.,TRBV27,few
TGTGCCAGCAGCTTAGCAAGCGGGGGGGCATCCACAGATACGCAGTATTTT,CASSLASGGASTDTQYF,TRBJ2-3,17,TRBD2,TRBV7-2,.
TGTGCCAGTAGTATAGTGTCTGACCAAGAGACCCAGTACTTC,CASSIVSDQETQYF,TRBJ2-5,14,.,TRBV19,once